These 2 T cell receptor beta chains originate from one sample sequenced in a study of low-dose radiotherapy and immunotherapy resistance in tumors. Specified time point: before trial treatment. Primers used for first-strand cDNA, a TRAV- and TRBV-specific set, covered both alpha and beta chains. TCRs were amplified for 20 to 25 PCR cycles with a constant-region primer and V-primer adapter. MiXCR was run by TCRdb on the reads, yielding one entry per CDR3 protein. Here the sample spans about 71,000 distinct CDR3 sequences, less than 40% being singletons. The sequences come from PBMCs, collected before treatment. These receptors came from a female donor with ovarian cancer.

The J gene is TRBJ1-1, the V gene TRBV29-1, with D perhaps matching TRBD1 (6 bases). The CDR3 extends over 14 amino acids. Between the trimmed V and J ends, which lost 3 bases and 0 bases, there was a span of 11 bases. CDR1 and CDR2 (germline): SQVTM, ANQGSEA. The CDR3 DNA reads as TGCAGCGTTGATGTTAAGGGGGTGAACACTGAAGCTTTCTTT. As protein: CSVDVKGVNTEAFF.

Regarding this clonotype: One base separates it from a far larger clone, so it is likely a read error. The rearrangement uses TRBV6-5 and TRBJ1-2; D is ambiguous. Germline CDR1 MNHEY, CDR2 SVGAGI. The CDR3 loop spans 14 amino acids. V dropped 5 bases and J dropped 4 bases, with 14 bases sitting between them. In DNA, the CDR3 is TGTGCCAGCAGTGAAGAGGACCGGCTCTATGGCTACACCTTC. This codes for CASSEEDRLYGYTF.